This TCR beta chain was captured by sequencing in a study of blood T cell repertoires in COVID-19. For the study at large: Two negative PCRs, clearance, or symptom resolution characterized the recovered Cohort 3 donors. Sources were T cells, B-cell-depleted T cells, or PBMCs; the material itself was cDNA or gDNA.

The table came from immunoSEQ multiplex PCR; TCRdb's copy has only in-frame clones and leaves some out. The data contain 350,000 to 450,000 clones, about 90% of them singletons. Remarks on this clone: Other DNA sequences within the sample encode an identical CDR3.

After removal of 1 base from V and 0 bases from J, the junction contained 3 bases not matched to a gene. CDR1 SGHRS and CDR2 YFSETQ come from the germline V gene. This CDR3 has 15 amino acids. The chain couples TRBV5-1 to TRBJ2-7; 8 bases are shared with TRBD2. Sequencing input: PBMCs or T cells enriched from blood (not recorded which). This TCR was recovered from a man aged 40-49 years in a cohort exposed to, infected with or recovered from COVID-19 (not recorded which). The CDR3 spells CASSLLAGSSYEQYF. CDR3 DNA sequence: TGCGCCAGCAGCTTGTTAGCGGGGAGCTCCTACGAGCAGTACTTC.